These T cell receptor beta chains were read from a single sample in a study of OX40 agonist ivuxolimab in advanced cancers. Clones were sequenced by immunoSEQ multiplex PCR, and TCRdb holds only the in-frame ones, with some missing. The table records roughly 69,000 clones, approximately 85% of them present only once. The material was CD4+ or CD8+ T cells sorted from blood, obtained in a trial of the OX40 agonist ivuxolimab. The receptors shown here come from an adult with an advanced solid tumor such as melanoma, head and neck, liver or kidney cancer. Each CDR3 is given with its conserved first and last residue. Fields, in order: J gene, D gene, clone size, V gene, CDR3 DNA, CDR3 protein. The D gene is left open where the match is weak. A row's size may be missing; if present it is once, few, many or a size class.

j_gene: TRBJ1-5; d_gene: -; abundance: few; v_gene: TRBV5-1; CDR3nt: TGCGCCAGCAGCTTGGAAGGCTCAGAAAAGTCCCAGCATTTT; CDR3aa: CASSLEGSEKSQHF
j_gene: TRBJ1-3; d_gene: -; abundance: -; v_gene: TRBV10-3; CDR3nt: TGTGCCATCAGTGAGTCCGGGGGTTCGGGAAACACCATATATTTT; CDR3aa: CAISESGGSGNTIYF
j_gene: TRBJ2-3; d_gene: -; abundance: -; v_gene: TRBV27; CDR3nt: TGTGCCAGCAGTATCGGGAGAAGGAACACAGATACGCAGTATTTT; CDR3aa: CASSIGRRNTDTQYF
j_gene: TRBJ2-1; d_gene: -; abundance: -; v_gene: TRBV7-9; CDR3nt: TGTGCCAGCAGTTCCTTTCGGGGCTCCTACAATGAGCAGTTCTTC; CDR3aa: CASSSFRGSYNEQFF
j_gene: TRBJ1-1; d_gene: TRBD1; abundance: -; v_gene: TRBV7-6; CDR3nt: TGTGCCAGCAGCTCGACAGGGGCCACTGAAGCTTTCTTT; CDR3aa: CASSSTGATEAFF
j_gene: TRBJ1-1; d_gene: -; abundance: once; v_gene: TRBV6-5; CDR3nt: TGTGCCAGCAGTTACACCATGAACACTGAAGCTTTCTTT; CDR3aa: CASSYTMNTEAFF
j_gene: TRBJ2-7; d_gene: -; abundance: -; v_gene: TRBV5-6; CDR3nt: TGTGCCAGCAGCTTGCTAGCAACCGGCGAGCAGTACTTC; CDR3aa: CASSLLATGEQYF
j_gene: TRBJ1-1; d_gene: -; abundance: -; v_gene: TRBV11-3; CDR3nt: TGTGCCAGCAGCCTAGAGGAGTTCACTGAAGCTTTCTTT; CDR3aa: CASSLEEFTEAFF
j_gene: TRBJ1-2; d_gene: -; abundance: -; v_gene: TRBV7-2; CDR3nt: TGTGCCAGCAGCCTGAGGCAGGCCAACTATGGCTACACCTTC; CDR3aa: CASSLRQANYGYTF
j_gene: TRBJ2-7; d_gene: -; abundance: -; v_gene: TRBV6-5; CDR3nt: TGTGCCAGCAGTTACTCGACCAGGGGGGACCTCTACGAGCAGTACTTC; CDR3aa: CASSYSTRGDLYEQYF
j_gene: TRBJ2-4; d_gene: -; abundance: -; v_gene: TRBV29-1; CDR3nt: TGCAGCGGATGGGGGGGCGAGAACATTCAGTACTTC; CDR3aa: CSGWGGENIQYF
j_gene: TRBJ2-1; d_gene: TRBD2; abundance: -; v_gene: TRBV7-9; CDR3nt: TGTGCCAGCAGCTTAACTAGCGGGAGGGTAGGGAATGAGCAGTTCTTC; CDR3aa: CASSLTSGRVGNEQFF
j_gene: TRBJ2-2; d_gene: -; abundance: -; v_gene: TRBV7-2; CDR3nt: TGTGCCAGCAGCTTAGGTTTGCAGACTTTCACCGGGGAGCTGTTTTTT; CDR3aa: CASSLGLQTFTGELFF
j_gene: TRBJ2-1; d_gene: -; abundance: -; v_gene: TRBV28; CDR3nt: TGTGCCAGCAGTTTAAGGGTGTGGAGCTCCTACAATGAGCAGTTCTTC; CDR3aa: CASSLRVWSSYNEQFF
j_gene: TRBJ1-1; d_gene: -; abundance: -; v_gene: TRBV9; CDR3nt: TGTGCCAGCAGCCCGCCCGGGATTAGGAACACTGAAGCTTTCTTT; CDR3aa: CASSPPGIRNTEAFF
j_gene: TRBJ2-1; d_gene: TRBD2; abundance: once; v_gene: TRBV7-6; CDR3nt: TGTGCCAGCAGCTCCATAGCGGGGGGGCCGAGCTCCTACAATGAGCAGTTCTTC; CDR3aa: CASSSIAGGPSSYNEQFF
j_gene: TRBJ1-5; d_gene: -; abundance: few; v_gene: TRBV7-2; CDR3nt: TGTGCCAGCAGCCCCCTAATGGATCAGCCCCAGCATTTT; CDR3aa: CASSPLMDQPQHF
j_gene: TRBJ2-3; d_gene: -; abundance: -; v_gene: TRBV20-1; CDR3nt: TGCAGTGCTAGGTTTATAGATACGCAGTATTTT; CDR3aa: CSARFIDTQYF
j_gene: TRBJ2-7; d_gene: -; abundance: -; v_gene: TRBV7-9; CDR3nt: TGTGCCAGCAGCGGGGCGGACCAGGGCGAGCAGTACTTC; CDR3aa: CASSGADQGEQYF
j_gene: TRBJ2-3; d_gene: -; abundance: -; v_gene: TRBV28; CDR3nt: TGTGCCAGCCACATGGGGGGAGTTAGCACAGATACGCAGTATTTT; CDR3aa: CASHMGGVSTDTQYF
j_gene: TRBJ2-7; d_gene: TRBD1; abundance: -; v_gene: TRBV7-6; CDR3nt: TGTGCCAGCAGCTTTTTACAGGGGGCAGGGAACGAGCAGTACTTC; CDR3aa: CASSFLQGAGNEQYF
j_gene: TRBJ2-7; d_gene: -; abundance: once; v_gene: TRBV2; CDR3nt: TGTGCCAGCAGACAGGAAACTACCTACGAGCAGTACTTC; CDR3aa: CASRQETTYEQYF
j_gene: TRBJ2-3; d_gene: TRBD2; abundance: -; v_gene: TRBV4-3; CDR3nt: TGCGCCAGCAGCCAAGTTTCCTCACTAGCGGCATCTAGCACAGATACGCAGTATTTT; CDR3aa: CASSQVSSLAASSTDTQYF
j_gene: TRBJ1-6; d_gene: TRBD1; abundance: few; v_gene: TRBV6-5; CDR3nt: TGTGCCAGCAGGGGACAGCAGTTTAATTCACCCCTCCACTTT; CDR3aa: CASRGQQFNSPLHF
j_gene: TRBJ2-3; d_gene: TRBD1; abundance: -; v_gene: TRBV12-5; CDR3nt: TGTGCTAGTGGTGCCGCACAGGGGGCCGCAGATACGCAGTATTTT; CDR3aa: CASGAAQGAADTQYF
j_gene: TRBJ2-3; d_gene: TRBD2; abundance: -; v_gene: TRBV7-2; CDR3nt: TGTGCCAGCAGCCCCCCGAATCTAGCGGGAGGGCCGGGCACAGATACGCAGTATTTT; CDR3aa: CASSPPNLAGGPGTDTQYF
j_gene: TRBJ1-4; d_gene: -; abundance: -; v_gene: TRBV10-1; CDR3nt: TGCGCCAGCAGTGAGTCGGGCAGGGGCCCTAATGAAAAACTGTTTTTT; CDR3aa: CASSESGRGPNEKLFF
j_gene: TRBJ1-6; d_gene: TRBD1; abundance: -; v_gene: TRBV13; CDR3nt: TGTGCCAGCAGCTCGACAGGGAGCTCCTATAATTCACCCCTCCACTTT; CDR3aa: CASSSTGSSYNSPLHF
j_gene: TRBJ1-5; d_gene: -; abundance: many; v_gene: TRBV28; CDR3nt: TGTGCCAGCAGGATACAGGCTGATCAGCCCCAGCATTTT; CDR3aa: CASRIQADQPQHF
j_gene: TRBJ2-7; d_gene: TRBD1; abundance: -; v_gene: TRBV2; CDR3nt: TGTGCCAGCGAAGCCGGGACAGCTTCCTACGAGCAGTACTTC; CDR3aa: CASEAGTASYEQYF
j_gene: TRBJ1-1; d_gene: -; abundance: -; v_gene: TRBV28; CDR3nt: TGTGCCAGCATCTTCCCAGGATTCGAGGCCACTGAAGCTTTCTTT; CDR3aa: CASIFPGFEATEAFF
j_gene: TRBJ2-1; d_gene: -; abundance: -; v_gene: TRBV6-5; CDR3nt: TGTGCCAGCAGTTACGGGGCAAGTTCCTACAATGAGCAGTTCTTC; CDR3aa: CASSYGASSYNEQFF
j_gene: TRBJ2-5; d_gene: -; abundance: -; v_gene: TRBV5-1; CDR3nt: TGCGCCAGCAGCTTGGACTCCAGACCCCAAGAGACCCAGTACTTC; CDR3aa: CASSLDSRPQETQYF
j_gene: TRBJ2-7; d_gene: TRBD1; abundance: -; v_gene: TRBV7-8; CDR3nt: TGTGCCAGCAGCTTTTTAGGGACAGCCTACTACGAGCAGTACTTC; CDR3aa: CASSFLGTAYYEQYF
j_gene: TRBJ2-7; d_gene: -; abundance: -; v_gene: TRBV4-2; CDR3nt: TGTGCCAGCAGACCAAAGTTGGCCGGGTACTACGAGCAGTACTTC; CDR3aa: CASRPKLAGYYEQYF
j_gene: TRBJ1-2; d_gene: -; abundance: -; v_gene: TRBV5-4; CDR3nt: TGTGCCAGCAGCAGCATATGGGGGGCTGGCTACACCTTC; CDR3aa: CASSSIWGAGYTF
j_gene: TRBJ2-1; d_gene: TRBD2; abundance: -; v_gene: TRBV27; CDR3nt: TGTGCCAGCAGTTTCGGCGGGAGTAGATACAATGAGCAGTTCTTC; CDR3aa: CASSFGGSRYNEQFF
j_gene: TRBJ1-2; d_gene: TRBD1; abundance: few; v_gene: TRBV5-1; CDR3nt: TGCGCCAGCAGCCCGGGGTACAGGGGGCCAAGTGGCTACACCTTC; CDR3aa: CASSPGYRGPSGYTF
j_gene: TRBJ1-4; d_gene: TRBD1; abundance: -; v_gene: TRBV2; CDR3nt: TGTGCCAGCAGCGGACAGGGGGCTAGGAATGAAAAACTGTTTTTT; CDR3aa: CASSGQGARNEKLFF
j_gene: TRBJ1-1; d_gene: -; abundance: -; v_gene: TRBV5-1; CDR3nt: TGCGCCAGCAGCTCCACCGGTCCGACAGAGAACACTGAAGCTTTCTTT; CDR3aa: CASSSTGPTENTEAFF
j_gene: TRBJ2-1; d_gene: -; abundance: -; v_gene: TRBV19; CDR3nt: TGTGCCAGTAAACTGGGCACCTACAATGAGCAGTTCTTC; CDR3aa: CASKLGTYNEQFF
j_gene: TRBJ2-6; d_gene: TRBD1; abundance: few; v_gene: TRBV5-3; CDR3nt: TGTGCCAGAAGCTTTGGACAGGGGGCAATTGGGGCCAACGTCCTGACTTTC; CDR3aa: CARSFGQGAIGANVLTF
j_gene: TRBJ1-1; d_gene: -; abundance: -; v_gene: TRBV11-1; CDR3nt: TGTGCCAGCAGCCTTGGAGGGCCTGAAGCTTTCTTT; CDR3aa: CASSLGGPEAFF
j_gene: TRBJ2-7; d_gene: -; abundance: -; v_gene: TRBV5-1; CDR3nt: TGCGCCAGCAGCTTTTCTGGGGCTGGTTACGAGCAGTACTTC; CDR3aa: CASSFSGAGYEQYF
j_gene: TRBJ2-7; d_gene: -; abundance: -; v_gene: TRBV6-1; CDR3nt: TGTGCCAGCAGTGAAGCCGGGACCAACTACGAGCAGTACTTC; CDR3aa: CASSEAGTNYEQYF
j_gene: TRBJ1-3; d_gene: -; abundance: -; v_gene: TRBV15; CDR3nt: TGTGCCACCAGCAGAGATCTCTCGGGTTCTAACTCTGGAAACACCATATATTTT; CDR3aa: CATSRDLSGSNSGNTIYF
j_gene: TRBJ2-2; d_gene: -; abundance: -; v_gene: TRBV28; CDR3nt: TGTGCCAGCAGTTTCCACTTAGAAGGGGAGCTGTTTTTT; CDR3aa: CASSFHLEGELFF
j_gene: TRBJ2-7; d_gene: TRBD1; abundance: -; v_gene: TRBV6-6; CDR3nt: TGTGCCAGCAGCTCTATCGACAGGGTTTACGAGCAGTACTTC; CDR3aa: CASSSIDRVYEQYF
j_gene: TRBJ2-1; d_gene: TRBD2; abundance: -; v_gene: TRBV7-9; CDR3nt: TGTGCCAGCAGCTTAAGCTTGGCTAGCGGGAGCTCCCCCTACGAGCAGTTCTTC; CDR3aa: CASSLSLASGSSPYEQFF